This T cell receptor (beta chain) was sequenced in a study of blood T cell repertoires in COVID-19. Background on the study: Samples representing acute and convalescent COVID-19 were sourced from the United States, Italy and Spain. From T cells, B-cell-depleted T cells, or PBMCs came the material, which was cDNA or gDNA.

How the authors handled the data: Amplified reference gene primers provided the basis for estimating nucleated cell counts. Sequenced by immunoSEQ multiplex PCR; TCRdb stores in-frame clones only, minus some. The V and J calls and the clone size are those of that table, but D and trimming were determined from the DNA. The sample has around 97,000 clones; approximately 90% are singletons. This CDR3 is 13 amino acids long. Per the germline V gene, CDR1 is GTSNPN and CDR2 is SVGIG (reference sequence). The V end was cut by 0 bases, the J end by 3 bases, with 8 bases between. The sample comprised peripheral blood. This rearrangement joins TRBV30 to TRBJ1-1; D is unresolved. The clonotype originates from a human donor in a cohort sampled during active COVID-19. The CDR3 is CAWSVRRDTEAFF. DNA of the CDR3: TGTGCCTGGAGTGTACGGCGGGACACTGAAGCTTTCTTT.